A single sample is the source of the 13 T cell receptor beta chains below, sequenced in a study of T cells in Graves' hyperthyroidism and ophthalmopathy. Amplified regions were TCR beta CDR3 sequences from RNA transcripts. TCR CDR3 regions were first amplified by RT-PCR with HTBI primers. TCRdb re-analysed the multiplex PCR reads in MiXCR, keeping a single row per CDR3 protein. The repertoire consists of 30,000 to 35,000 distinct CDR3 sequences, with about 52% occurring once and the leading ten covering roughly 25%. Sample: blood. These receptor sequences come from a woman aged 40 to 49 with Graves' ophthalmopathy.

The chain combines TRBV7-2 with TRBJ2-1; TRBD2 matches 11 bases. J gave up 15 bases and V 5 bases, and 6 bases lay outside the gene matches. Germline CDR1 reads SGHTA; CDR2 reads FQGNSA. This CDR3 region has 12 residues. DNA of the CDR3: TGTGCCAGCAGCCTACCTAGCGGGAGGCGGTTCTTC. Translating gives CASSLPSGRRFF.

The chain joins TRBV28 to TRBJ2-3, with 7 bases that match TRBD2. The CDR3 is 14 amino acids. V shed 5 bases, J shed 3 bases, and the junction held 5 bases outside the gene matches. The germline gives CDR1 MDHEN, CDR2 SYDVKM. The CDR3 nucleotides are TGTGCCAGCAGTCTCCGTAGCGGGACAGATACGCAGTATTTT. Translation: CASSLRSGTDTQYF.

The chain combines TRBV29-1 with TRBJ1-5; D may be TRBD1 (6 bases). The CDR3 sequence is 14 residues long. Germline CDR1 is SQVTM and CDR2 is ANQGSEA. V dropped 4 bases and J dropped 8 bases, with 18 bases sitting between them. This chain's CDR3 is CSVGLGGGREPQHF. Written as DNA, the CDR3 is TGCAGCGTTGGACTAGGGGGGGGCAGGGAGCCCCAGCATTTT.

Here the CDR3 reads CSVASGTGYEQYF. CDR3 coding DNA: TGCAGCGTAGCTAGCGGGACAGGGTACGAGCAGTACTTC. The chain links TRBV29-1 to TRBJ2-7; D might be TRBD1 or TRBD2, each matching 9 bases. Trimming pared 6 bases from V and 4 bases from J, leaving 16 bases between. The CDR3 contains 13 residues. Germline V lookup: CDR1 SQVTM, CDR2 ANQGSEA.

This clonotype has ten or more counts. The chain uses TRBV7-2 and TRBJ2-7, with D possibly matching TRBD2 (5 bases). This CDR3 has 13 amino acids. Germline lookup yields CDR1 SGHTA and CDR2 FQGNSA. With 5 bases removed from V and 6 bases from J, the gap between germline ends came to 14 bases. Here the CDR3 reads CASSPGRGIEQYF. Here the CDR3 DNA reads TGTGCCAGCAGCCCCGGCCGGGGTATCGAGCAGTACTTC.

A few counts support this clonotype. V gene TRBV29-1 combines with J gene TRBJ2-3; the match to TRBD2 covers 9 bases. CDR3 size: 13 residues. The germline V gene has CDR1 SQVTM and CDR2 ANQGSEA. The trim removed 4 bases at V and 4 bases at J, leaving 3 bases unmatched. CDR3 DNA sequence: TGCAGCGTTGGCGGGAGGGGGGCAGATACGCAGTATTTT. It codes for CSVGGRGADTQYF.

To note about this clonotype: This likely comes from a read error, as the CDR3 has no conserved phenylalanine or tryptophan at its end. No DNA is shown, since the ends of the CDR3 on it are uncertain; the CDR3 is the one TCRdb lists. The rearrangement links TRBV7-2 to TRBJ2-7; TRBD1, the D gene given by the table, was not confirmed from the DNA. The CDR3 spans 15 residues, counting both ends. Germline V gene data show CDR1 as SGHTA and CDR2 as FQGNSA. CDR3 sequence: CASSLDKGAQSPDPL.

By share, this clonotype counts as medium-sized. The rearrangement joins TRBV15 to TRBJ1-5; D is unclear. The V gene lost 1 base and the J gene lost 2 bases, with 9 bases spanning the gap. The germline V gene encodes CDR1 LNHNV and CDR2 YYDKDF (reference sequence). The CDR3 is 15 residues long. CDR3 residues: CATSRARSGNQPQHF. For the CDR3, the DNA is TGTGCCACCAGCAGAGCTCGGTCCGGCAATCAGCCCCAGCATTTT.

V and J are TRBV20-1 and TRBJ2-1; D gene uncertain. Between the trimmed V and J ends, which lost 0 bases and 3 bases, there was a span of 21 bases. CDR1 and CDR2 from the germline V gene are DFQATT and SNEGSKA (reference sequence). The CDR3 runs 18 residues. The DNA for the CDR3 is TGCAGTGCTAGAGATTGGGGAAGTCAGAACTATGGCTACAATGAGCAGTTCTTC. Translating it yields CSARDWGSQNYGYNEQFF.

V gene TRBV7-2 combines with J gene TRBJ2-5; D not resolved. This CDR3 is built from 12 residues. Looked up from germline, CDR1 is SGHTA and CDR2 is FQGNSA. V shed 7 bases and J shed 9 bases, with 15 bases lying between them. CDR3 in DNA: TGTGCCAGCACCACTTCCAATCAGCCCCAGTACTTC. This codes for CASTTSNQPQYF.

This clonotype was seen at least ten times. The chain uses TRBV27 and TRBJ1-2, with 9 bases fitting TRBD1. This CDR3 is built from 13 residues. J was trimmed by 5 bases and V by 6 bases; bases with no gene match: 4. Germline V gene sequence: CDR1 MNHEY, CDR2 SMNVEV (reference sequence). The CDR3 coding sequence is TGTGCCAGCAGACAGGGGGCGCAGTATGGCTACACCTTC. It yields the protein CASRQGAQYGYTF.

The sample holds many counts of this clonotype. V gene TRBV5-1 combines with J gene TRBJ2-5; D is unclear. This CDR3 contains 15 residues. From germline, CDR1 is SGHRS and CDR2 YFSETQ. V lost 0 bases and J lost 2, with 11 bases in between. The CDR3 sequence is CASSLGYGIQETQYF. As DNA, the CDR3 is TGCGCCAGCAGCTTGGGTTACGGAATACAAGAGACCCAGTACTTC.

This clonotype was seen just once. The conserved final phenylalanine or tryptophan is absent from the CDR3, which likely points to a read error. The DNA is left out, because the CDR3 cannot be placed on it with certainty; the CDR3 is given as TCRdb lists it. V gene TRBV5-1 combines with J gene TRBJ2-5; the tabulated D call, TRBD2, remains unverified against the DNA. Counting both end residues, the CDR3 totals 13 amino acids. Germline V CDR1 and CDR2: SGHRS, YFSETQ. The CDR3 is CASRVVERASFLL.